This TCR beta chain emerged from a study of shared clonotypes between healthy human individuals. TCRdb's copy holds only in-frame clones and misses some; the assay was immunoSEQ multiplex PCR. The sample has around 2.3 million clones; about 94% are singletons. The CDR3 covers 17 residues. V was pared by 3 bases and J by 7 bases, with 9 bases of the junction left unmatched. Looked up from germline, CDR1 is MNHEY and CDR2 is SMNVEV (reference sequence). This chain joins TRBV27 and TRBJ2-1, with TRBD2 matching 13 bases. The sequence derives from a man aged 18 to 30 in good health. Sequencing used naive CD4+ T cells sorted from blood. Subset: CD45RA+ positively selected. In DNA, the CDR3 is TGTGCCAGCAGTTTTAGGACTAGCGGGAGAATCCTGAATGAGCAGTTCTTC. Its protein is CASSFRTSGRILNEQFF.